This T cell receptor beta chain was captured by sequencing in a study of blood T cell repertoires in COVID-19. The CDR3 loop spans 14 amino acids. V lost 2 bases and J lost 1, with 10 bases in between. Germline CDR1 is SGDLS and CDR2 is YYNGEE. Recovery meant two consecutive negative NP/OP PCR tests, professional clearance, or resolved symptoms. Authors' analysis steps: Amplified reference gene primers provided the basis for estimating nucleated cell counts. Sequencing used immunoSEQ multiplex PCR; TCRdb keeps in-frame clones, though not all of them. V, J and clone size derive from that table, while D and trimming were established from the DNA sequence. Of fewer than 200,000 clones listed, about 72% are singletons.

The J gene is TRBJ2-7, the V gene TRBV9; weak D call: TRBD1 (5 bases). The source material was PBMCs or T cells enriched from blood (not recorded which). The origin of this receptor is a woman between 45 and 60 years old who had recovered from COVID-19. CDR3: CASSVTDRSYEQYF. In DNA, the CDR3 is TGTGCCAGCAGCGTGACAGATAGGTCCTACGAGCAGTACTTC.